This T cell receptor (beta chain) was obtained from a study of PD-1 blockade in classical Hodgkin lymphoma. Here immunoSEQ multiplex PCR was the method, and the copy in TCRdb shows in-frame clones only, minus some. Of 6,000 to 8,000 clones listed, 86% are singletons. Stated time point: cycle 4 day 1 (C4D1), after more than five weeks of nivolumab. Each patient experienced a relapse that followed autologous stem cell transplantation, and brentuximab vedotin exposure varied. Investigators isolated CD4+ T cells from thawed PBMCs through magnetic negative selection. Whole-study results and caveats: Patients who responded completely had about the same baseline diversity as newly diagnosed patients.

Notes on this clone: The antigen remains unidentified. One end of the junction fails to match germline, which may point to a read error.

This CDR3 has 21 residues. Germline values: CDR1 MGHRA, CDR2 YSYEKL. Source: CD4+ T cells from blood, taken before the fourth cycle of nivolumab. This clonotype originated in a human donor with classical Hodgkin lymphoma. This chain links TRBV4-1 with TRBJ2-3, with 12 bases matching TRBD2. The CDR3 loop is CASSKEVGLAGIYSATDTQYF. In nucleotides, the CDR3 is TGCGCCAGCAGCAAAGAAGTTGGACTAGCGGGGATCTACTCCGCCACAGATACGCAGTATTTT.